The 20 T cell receptor beta chains below all came from one sample that was sequenced in a study of T cells after yellow fever vaccination. MiXCR, run by TCRdb on the 5' RACE reads, gives a single entry per CDR3 protein. Among a few hundred thousand distinct CDR3 sequences listed, approximately 5.7% were seen once. The sample was PBMCs, taken 5 days after the yellow fever booster vaccination. These receptors were taken from a man in his thirties or forties who received the YFV17D yellow fever vaccine.

This clonotype was recorded a few times. The chain couples TRBV20-1 to TRBJ2-7, with TRBD1 matching over 8 bases. V was clipped by 7 bases and J by 2 bases; unmatched bases: 13. Germline CDR1 reads DFQATT; CDR2 reads SNEGSKA (reference sequence). The CDR3 contains 15 residues. CDR3: CSGQTGVGTPYEQYF. In DNA, the CDR3 is TGCAGTGGCCAGACAGGGGTCGGCACCCCCTACGAGCAGTACTTC.

This clonotype was observed many times. The V gene is TRBV12-3 or TRBV12-4, the J gene TRBJ2-2, with D hard to call. The CDR3 loop spans 16 amino acids. V gave up 3 bases and J gave up 4 bases, with 15 bases separating them. The chain's CDR3 is CASSFSHLELTGELFF. In nucleotides, the CDR3 is TGTGCCAGCAGTTTCTCCCACCTCGAGCTCACCGGGGAGCTGTTTTTT.

This clonotype showed up just a few times. This chain joins TRBV7-2 and TRBJ2-3, with D hard to call. Trimming removed 2 bases at V and 1 base at J, with 10 bases between. Germline V gives CDR1 SGHTA, CDR2 FQGNSA. The CDR3 covers 15 residues. As DNA, the CDR3 is TGTGCCAGCAGCTTAATGAAAGGACGCACAGATACGCAGTATTTT. Translated, it gives CASSLMKGRTDTQYF.

This clonotype was seen a handful of times. The V and J genes are TRBV4-3 and TRBJ2-1; TRBD1 or TRBD2 may be the D gene (5 bases each). Per the germline V gene, CDR1 is LGHNA and CDR2 is YSLEER. The CDR3 runs to 15 residues. V was cut by 0 bases and J by 6 bases, with 12 bases left in between. The CDR3: CASSQEGASTNEQFF. Written as DNA, the CDR3 is TGCGCCAGCAGCCAAGAAGGGGCTAGCACCAATGAGCAGTTCTTC.

V and J are TRBV5-5 and TRBJ2-1; TRBD1 matches at 11 bases. V dropped 4 bases and J dropped 8; count of bases not matched to a gene: 2. CDR1 SGHKS and CDR2 YYEKEE come from the germline V gene (reference sequence). The CDR3 covers 13 residues. The CDR3 DNA follows: TGTGCCAGCAGCGGGACAGGGGGATATGAGCAGTTCTTC. Its protein is CASSGTGGYEQFF.

This clonotype appeared a few times. The J gene is TRBJ2-1, the V gene TRBV6-5; 11 bases match TRBD2. The CDR3 contains 17 residues. V lost 0 bases, J lost 1 base, and 2 bases stayed unmatched. Germline V lookup: CDR1 MNHEY, CDR2 SVGAGI. In DNA, the CDR3 is TGTGCCAGCAGTTACTCCCGGACTAGCGGGTCCTACAATGAGCAGTTCTTC. This sequence encodes CASSYSRTSGSYNEQFF.

A few counts support this clonotype. The rearrangement joins TRBV12-3 or TRBV12-4 to TRBJ2-7, with D possibly TRBD2 on 5 matching bases. The ends were cut back, 6 bases at V and 5 bases at J, with 11 bases in the middle. This CDR3 has 12 residues. CDR3 sequence reads: CASSERVHEQYF. The DNA of the CDR3 is TGTGCCAGCAGCGAGAGGGTCCACGAGCAGTACTTC.

This clonotype has at least ten counts. This sequence joins TRBV29-1 and TRBJ2-1, with TRBD1 as a possible D gene (5 bases). Per the germline V gene, CDR1 is SQVTM and CDR2 is ANQGSEA. The CDR3 extends over 14 amino acids. V was clipped by 3 bases and J by 2 bases, with 11 bases between them. In DNA, the CDR3 is TGCAGCGTTGAGACGACAGTTCCCTACAATGAGCAGTTCTTC. This encodes CSVETTVPYNEQFF.

The chain has TRBV30 and TRBJ1-5; TRBD1 aligns across 8 bases. The CDR3 spans 15 residues. V lost 0 bases to trimming and J lost 3 bases; unmatched junction nucleotides: 4. Per germline, CDR1 GTSNPN and CDR2 SVGIG (reference sequence). CDR3 loop: CAWSVWDRTNQPQHF. CDR3 in DNA: TGTGCCTGGAGTGTTTGGGACAGGACCAATCAGCCCCAGCATTTT.

This clonotype was seen repeatedly, ten times or more. This sequence joins TRBV20-1 and TRBJ2-7, with 9 bases lining up with TRBD1. V shed 5 bases, J shed 1 base, and the junction held 6 bases outside the gene matches. Germline V lookup: CDR1 DFQATT, CDR2 SNEGSKA (reference sequence). The CDR3 loop spans 14 amino acids. The CDR3 DNA reads as TGCAGTGCTTTCCCGGGACAGGGTTCCTACGAGCAGTACTTC. It yields the protein CSAFPGQGSYEQYF.

Many counts were recorded for this clonotype. The rearrangement links TRBV6-5 to TRBJ2-1; D uncertain. V lost 0 bases to trimming and J lost 8 bases, with 8 bases between them. The CDR3 covers 13 residues. The germline CDR1 and CDR2 sequences are MNHEY and SVGAGI. CDR3 amino acids: CASSYSRVDEQFF. CDR3 bases: TGTGCCAGCAGTTACTCAAGAGTCGATGAGCAGTTCTTC.

The table lists this clonotype with many counts. The rearrangement joins TRBV18 to TRBJ2-5, with 7 bases fitting TRBD1. After removal of 3 bases from V and 3 bases from J, the junction contained 1 base not matched to a gene. In germline, CDR1 is KGHSH, CDR2 LQKENI. This CDR3 comprises 13 residues. The CDR3 region has the DNA TGTGCCAGCTCACCTGGACAGGAAGAGACCCAGTACTTC. This gives the protein CASSPGQEETQYF. The full variable domain, rest sourced from reference TRBV18 and TRBJ2-5, is NAGVMQNPRHLVRRRGQEARLRCSPMKGHSHVYWYRQLPEEGLKFMVYLQKENIIDESGMPKERFSAEFPKEGPSILRIQQVVRGDSAAYFCASSPGQEETQYFGPGTRLLVL.

The chain joins TRBV20-1 to TRBJ2-7, with D possibly TRBD2 on 6 matching bases. The germline gives CDR1 DFQATT, CDR2 SNEGSKA (reference sequence). This CDR3 is built from 11 residues. The ends were cut back, 5 bases at V and 6 bases at J, with 11 bases in the middle. The CDR3 spells CSAWDSPEQYF. DNA of the CDR3: TGCAGTGCTTGGGACTCTCCCGAGCAGTACTTC.

This clonotype was observed a few times. This sequence joins TRBV5-1 and TRBJ2-7; possibly TRBD1 for D (5 bases). This CDR3 region has 16 residues. V lost 0 bases and J lost 3, with 16 bases in between. The germline V gene encodes CDR1 SGHRS and CDR2 YFSETQ. The CDR3 loop is CASSLAKGLGFYEQYF. CDR3 coding DNA: TGCGCCAGCAGCTTGGCCAAGGGGTTGGGGTTCTACGAGCAGTACTTC.

The chain employs TRBV19 and TRBJ2-7, with D unclear. V lost 7 bases, J lost 2 bases, and 15 bases lay in between. CDR1 and CDR2 from the germline V gene are LNHDA and SQIVND (reference sequence). The CDR3 runs 14 residues. DNA of the CDR3: TGTGCCAGTACGGACCTGAGCACTCCCTACGAGCAGTACTTC. It codes for CASTDLSTPYEQYF.

The chain combines TRBV3-1 with TRBJ2-7, with a possible D match to TRBD2 (6 bases). There are 12 residues in the CDR3. Germline V gene data show CDR1 as LGHDT and CDR2 as YNNKEL (reference sequence). The germline V and J ends were trimmed by 1 base and 9 bases, with 10 bases remaining between them. The CDR3 reads CASSQASGRQYF. The CDR3 nucleotides read TGTGCCAGCAGCCAAGCAAGCGGGCGGCAGTACTTC.

This clonotype was seen only a few times. The chain links TRBV20-1 to TRBJ1-1; no firm D call. Germline V gene lookup returns CDR1 DFQATT and CDR2 SNEGSKA (reference sequence). V was shortened by 4 bases and J by 5 bases, with 11 bases between the two germline ends. There are 12 residues in the CDR3. The CDR3 region is CSAKVRGTEAFF. The CDR3, as DNA: TGCAGTGCTAAGGTCCGGGGAACTGAAGCTTTCTTT.

This clonotype was observed a handful of times. The V and J genes are TRBV15 and TRBJ1-5; D remains ambiguous. This CDR3 has 16 amino acids. Looked up from germline, CDR1 is LNHNV and CDR2 is YYDKDF (reference sequence). Deletions cut 1 base from V and 0 bases from J, with 10 bases between. CDR3 loop: CATSRGKVDSNQPQHF. The CDR3, as DNA: TGTGCCACCAGCAGAGGGAAGGTAGATAGCAATCAGCCCCAGCATTTT.

V gene TRBV7-9 combines with J gene TRBJ2-7; the D is unclear. V was pared by 0 bases and J by 0 bases, with 15 bases between. CDR3 length equals 17 residues. The germline V gene has CDR1 SEHNR and CDR2 FQNEAQ (reference sequence). CDR3 protein: CASSLARTMASSYEQYF. The DNA of the CDR3 is TGTGCCAGCAGCTTAGCAAGAACAATGGCGAGCTCCTACGAGCAGTACTTC.

V is TRBV7-2 and J is TRBJ2-2, with 9 bases fitting TRBD2. J lost 4 bases, V lost 5 bases, and 5 bases had no gene match. This CDR3 is 15 amino acids long. Germline V lookup: CDR1 SGHTA, CDR2 FQGNSA. The CDR3 reads CASSIGTSLTGELFF. For the CDR3, the DNA is TGTGCCAGCAGCATCGGGACTAGCCTCACCGGGGAGCTGTTTTTT.